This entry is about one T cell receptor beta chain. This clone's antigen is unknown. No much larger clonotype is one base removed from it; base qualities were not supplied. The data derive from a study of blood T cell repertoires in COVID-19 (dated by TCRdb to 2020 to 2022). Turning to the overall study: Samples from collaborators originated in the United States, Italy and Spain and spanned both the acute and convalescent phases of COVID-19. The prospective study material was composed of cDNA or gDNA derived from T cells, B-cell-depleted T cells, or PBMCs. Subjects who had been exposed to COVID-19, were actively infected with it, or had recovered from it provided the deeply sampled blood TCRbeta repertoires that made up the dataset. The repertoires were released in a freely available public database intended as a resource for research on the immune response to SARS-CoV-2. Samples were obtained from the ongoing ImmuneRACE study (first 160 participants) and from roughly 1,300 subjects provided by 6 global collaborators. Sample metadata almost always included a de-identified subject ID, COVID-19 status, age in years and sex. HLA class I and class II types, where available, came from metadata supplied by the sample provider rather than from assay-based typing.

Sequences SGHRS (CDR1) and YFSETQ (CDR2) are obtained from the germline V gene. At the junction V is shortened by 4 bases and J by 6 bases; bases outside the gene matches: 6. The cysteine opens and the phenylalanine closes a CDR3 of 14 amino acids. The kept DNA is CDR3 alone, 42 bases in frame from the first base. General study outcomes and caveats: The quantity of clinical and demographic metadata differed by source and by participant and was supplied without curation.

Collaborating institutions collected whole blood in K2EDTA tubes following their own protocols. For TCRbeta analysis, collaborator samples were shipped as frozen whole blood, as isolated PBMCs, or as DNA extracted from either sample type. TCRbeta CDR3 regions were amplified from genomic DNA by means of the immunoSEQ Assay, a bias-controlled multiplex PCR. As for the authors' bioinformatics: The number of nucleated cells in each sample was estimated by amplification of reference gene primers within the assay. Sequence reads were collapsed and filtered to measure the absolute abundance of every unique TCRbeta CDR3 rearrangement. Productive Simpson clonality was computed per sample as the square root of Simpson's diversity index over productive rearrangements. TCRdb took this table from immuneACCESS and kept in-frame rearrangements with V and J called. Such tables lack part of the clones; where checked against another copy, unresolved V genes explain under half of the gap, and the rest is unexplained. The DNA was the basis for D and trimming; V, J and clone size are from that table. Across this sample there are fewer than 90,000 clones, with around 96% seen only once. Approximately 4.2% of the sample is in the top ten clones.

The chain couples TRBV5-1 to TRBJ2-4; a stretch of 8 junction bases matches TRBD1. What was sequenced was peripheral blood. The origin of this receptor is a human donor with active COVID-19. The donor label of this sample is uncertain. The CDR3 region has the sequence CASSDDRGGNIQYF. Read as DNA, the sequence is TGCGCCAGCAGCGATGACAGGGGTGGAAACATTCAGTACTTC. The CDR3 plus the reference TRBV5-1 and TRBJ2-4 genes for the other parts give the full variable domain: KAGVTQTPRYLIKTRGQQVTLSCSPISGHRSVSWYQQTPGQGLQFLFEYFSETQRNKGNFPGRFSGRQFSNSRSEMNVSTLELGDSALYLCASSDDRGGNIQYFGAGTRLSVL.